This TCR beta chain was sequenced in a study of CD8+ T cells in alopecia areata. Study as a whole: Tofacitinib was taken orally by treated patients, and the dose was 5 to 10 mg twice daily. General observations from the study: Sequences from scalp samples also cover resident alphabeta T cells of normal skin. Scalp clonality decreased significantly with tofacitinib, and so did expanded CD8+ clones among the top 100.

Treatment: oral pan-JAK inhibitor, 5-10 mg twice daily. In this sample, this clone turned up a few times. What it binds is not known. V lost 1 base to trimming and J lost 0 bases, with 4 bases between them. The germline V gene encodes CDR1 SGHTA and CDR2 FQGNSA. The CDR3 contains 14 residues. Reverse transcribed after extraction, RNA yielded cDNA as the sequencing template. The data were produced by immunoSEQ multiplex PCR, yet TCRdb's version contains in-frame clones alone and is incomplete. The sample has approximately 210,000 clones, about three fifths seen once; the top ten hold around 3%. The origin of this receptor is a human donor with alopecia areata. The sample here was CD4+ T cells sorted from blood, taken at week 4, from a patient treated with tofacitinib. The genes are TRBV7-2 and TRBJ1-3; no clear D. CDR3 bases: TGTGCCAGCAGCTTAGGGGGCTCTGGAAACACCATATATTTT. Translated, it gives CASSLGGSGNTIYF.